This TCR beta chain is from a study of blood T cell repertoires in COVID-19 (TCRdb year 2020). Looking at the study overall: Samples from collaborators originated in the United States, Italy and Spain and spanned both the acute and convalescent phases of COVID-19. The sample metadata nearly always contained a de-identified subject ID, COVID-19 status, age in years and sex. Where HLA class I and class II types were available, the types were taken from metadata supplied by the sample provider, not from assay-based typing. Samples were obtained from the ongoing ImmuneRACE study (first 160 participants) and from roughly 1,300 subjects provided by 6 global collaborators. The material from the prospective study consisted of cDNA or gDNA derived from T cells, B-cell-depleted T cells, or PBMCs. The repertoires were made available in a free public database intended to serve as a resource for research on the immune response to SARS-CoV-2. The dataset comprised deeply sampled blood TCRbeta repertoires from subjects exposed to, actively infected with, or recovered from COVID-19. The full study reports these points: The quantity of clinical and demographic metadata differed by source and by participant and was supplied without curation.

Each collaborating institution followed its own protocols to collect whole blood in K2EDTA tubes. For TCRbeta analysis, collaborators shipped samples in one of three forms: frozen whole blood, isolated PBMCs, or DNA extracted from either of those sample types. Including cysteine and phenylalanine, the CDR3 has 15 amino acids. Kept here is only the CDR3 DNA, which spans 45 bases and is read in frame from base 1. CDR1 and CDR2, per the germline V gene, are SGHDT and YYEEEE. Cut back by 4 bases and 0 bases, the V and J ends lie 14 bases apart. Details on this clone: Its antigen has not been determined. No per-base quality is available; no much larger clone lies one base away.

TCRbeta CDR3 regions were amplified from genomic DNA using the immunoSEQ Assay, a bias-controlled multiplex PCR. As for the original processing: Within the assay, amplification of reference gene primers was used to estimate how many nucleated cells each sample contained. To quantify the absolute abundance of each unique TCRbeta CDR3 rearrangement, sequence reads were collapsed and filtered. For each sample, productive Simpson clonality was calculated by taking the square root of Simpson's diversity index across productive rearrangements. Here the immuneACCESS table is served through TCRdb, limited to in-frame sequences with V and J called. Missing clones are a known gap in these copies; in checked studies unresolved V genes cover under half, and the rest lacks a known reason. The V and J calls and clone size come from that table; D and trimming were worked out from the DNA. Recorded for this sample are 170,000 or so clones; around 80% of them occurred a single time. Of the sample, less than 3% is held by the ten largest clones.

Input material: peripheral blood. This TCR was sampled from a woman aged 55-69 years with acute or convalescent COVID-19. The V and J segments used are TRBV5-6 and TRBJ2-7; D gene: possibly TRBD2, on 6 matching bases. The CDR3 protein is CASSPAGGLSYEQYF. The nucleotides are TGTGCCAGCAGCCCGGCTGGGGGACTCTCCTACGAGCAGTACTTC.